Below, 24 T cell receptor beta chains from the same sample are listed, as sequenced in a study of T cell repertoires in cytomegalovirus infection. MiXCR was run by TCRdb on the reads, yielding one entry per CDR3 protein. The table shows approximately 700,000 distinct CDR3 sequences, with roughly 35% occurring only once. Sample: PBMCs. These receptors were obtained from a human donor in good health (CMV status not recorded). Some clones in this sample may be carry-over from other donors' samples.

The rearrangement uses TRBV7-3 and TRBJ1-1, with 8 bases aligning to TRBD1. Germline V lookup: CDR1 SGHTA, CDR2 FQGTGA. J was trimmed by 2 bases and V by 2 bases; bases with no gene match: 4. This CDR3 spans 15 amino acids. CDR3: CASSLDGTGNTEAFF. The CDR3 DNA follows: TGTGCCAGCAGCTTAGACGGGACAGGCAACACTGAAGCTTTCTTT.

The table lists this clonotype with a few counts. V and J are TRBV5-1 and TRBJ1-2; possibly TRBD1 for D (5 bases). The germline gives CDR1 SGHRS, CDR2 YFSETQ. This CDR3 is built from 12 residues. V was shortened by 4 bases and J by 8 bases, with 12 bases between the two germline ends. Written as DNA, the CDR3 is TGCGCCAGCAGCATGGGGGTTCGGGGCTACACCTTC. Translation gives CASSMGVRGYTF. Full variable domain (remainder filled in from reference TRBV5-1 and TRBJ1-2): KAGVTQTPRYLIKTRGQQVTLSCSPISGHRSVSWYQQTPGQGLQFLFEYFSETQRNKGNFPGRFSGRQFSNSRSEMNVSTLELGDSALYLCASSMGVRGYTFGSGTRLTVV.

This clonotype was counted many times. The rearrangement uses TRBV11-2 and TRBJ2-2, with 7 bases that match TRBD1. The CDR3 is 17 amino acids. Trimming took 4 bases from V and 1 from J; bases not matched to a gene: 9. Germline V gene sequence: CDR1 SGHAT, CDR2 FQNNGV. This CDR3 reads CASSSPLRTGNTGELFF. The CDR3 nucleotides are TGTGCCAGCAGCTCACCTTTAAGGACAGGGAACACCGGGGAGCTGTTTTTT.

This rearrangement joins TRBV4-2 to TRBJ2-2, with TRBD2 as a possible D gene (5 bases). The CDR3 covers 16 residues. Trimming shortened V by 1 base and J by 1 base, and 10 bases separated the two germline ends. Germline CDR1 and CDR2: LGHNA and YNFKEQ. CDR3 bases: TGTGCCAGCAGCCAAGTAGACGGGGTGAACACCGGGGAGCTGTTTTTT. Amino acids: CASSQVDGVNTGELFF.

There are a few counts of this clonotype. This chain connects TRBV4-1 to TRBJ1-1, with D uncertain. With 4 bases removed from V and 1 base from J, the gap between germline ends came to 13 bases. The CDR3 totals 15 residues. Germline values: CDR1 MGHRA, CDR2 YSYEKL. The CDR3 DNA reads as TGCGCCAGCAGCCGGCTCCAGACGGCGAACACTGAAGCTTTCTTT. Its translation: CASSRLQTANTEAFF.

The CDR3 DNA reads as TGTGCCAGCAGCTCACCTTCGGGGGGCACAGATACGCAGTATTTT. This translates into CASSSPSGGTDTQYF. The chain combines TRBV7-3 with TRBJ2-3; a weak D match, TRBD2 (6 bases). V was pared by 4 bases and J by 1 base, with 12 bases between. CDR1 and CDR2 from the germline V gene are SGHTA and FQGTGA. The CDR3 sequence is 15 residues long.

This clonotype came up a few times. This chain uses TRBV3-1 with TRBJ1-3, with TRBD1 as a possible D gene (5 bases). Germline CDR1 LGHDT, CDR2 YNNKEL (reference sequence). The V end lost 1 base, the J end lost 2 bases, and 15 bases lay between the germline ends. This CDR3 contains 17 residues. The CDR3 nucleotides read TGTGCCAGCAGCCAAGTGGGTTCTCAGGGCACTGGAAACACCATATATTTT. This encodes CASSQVGSQGTGNTIYF.

This clonotype was seen more than once but under ten times. The genes are TRBV12-5 and TRBJ2-2; 8 nucleotides agree with TRBD1. V lost 1 base and J lost 3; bases outside the gene matches: 1. The CDR3 spans 15 residues. The germline CDR1 and CDR2 sequences are LGHNT and FRNRAP. The CDR3, as DNA: TGTGCTAGTGGTTTGGGGACAGGGCACACCGGGGAGCTGTTTTTT. It yields the protein CASGLGTGHTGELFF.

This chain uses TRBV7-6 with TRBJ2-7; 7 nucleotides match TRBD1. CDR3 size: 15 residues. Germline values: CDR1 SGHVS, CDR2 FNYEAQ. The trim removed 1 base at V and 3 bases at J, leaving 6 bases unmatched. The CDR3 region has the DNA TGTGCCAGCAGCTTAGGAGGGGGCCCTAACTACGAGCAGTACTTC. Translated: CASSLGGGPNYEQYF.

This clonotype was seen at least ten times. The DNA for the CDR3 is TGTGCCAGCAGCTTCTCAGTTGGACAGGGGCGCGAGACCCAGTACTTC. Encoded protein: CASSFSVGQGRETQYF. This sequence joins TRBV11-3 and TRBJ2-5; 9 bases line up with TRBD1. With V trimmed by 3 bases and J by 5 bases, 10 bases remained unmatched. The CDR3 is 16 residues long. Germline values: CDR1 SGHNT, CDR2 YENEEA.

This clonotype was recorded a few times. The chain carries TRBV7-9 and TRBJ2-3, with unresolved D. CDR3 length equals 14 residues. Germline V gives CDR1 SEHNR, CDR2 FQNEAQ (reference sequence). Trimming removed 5 bases at V and 6 bases at J, with 15 bases between. The CDR3 spells CASSAIAITDTQYF. The CDR3 DNA follows: TGTGCCAGCAGCGCAATCGCGATCACGGATACGCAGTATTTT.

The J gene is TRBJ2-6, the V gene TRBV27; TRBD2 matches at 8 bases. Per the germline V gene, CDR1 is MNHEY and CDR2 is SMNVEV (reference sequence). Losses at the gene ends were 6 bases for V and 3 bases for J; bases not matched to a gene: 22. The CDR3 runs to 21 residues. CDR3 sequence (DNA): TGTGCCAGCAGGGAGACCTGGTGGCCGGATTTAGCGGGGAGTGGGGCCAACGTCCTGACTTTC. Its translation: CASRETWWPDLAGSGANVLTF.

The rearrangement joins TRBV20-1 to TRBJ1-6; 10 nucleotides line up with TRBD1. The CDR3 loop spans 17 amino acids. V lost 5 bases to trimming and J lost 5 bases; unmatched junction nucleotides: 12. Per the germline V gene, CDR1 is DFQATT and CDR2 is SNEGSKA (reference sequence). This CDR3 reads CSASQWGTGENNSPLHF. In DNA, the CDR3 is TGCAGTGCTTCCCAGTGGGGGACAGGGGAAAATAATTCACCCCTCCACTTT.

The chain recombines TRBV10-3 with TRBJ1-2; D possibly corresponds to TRBD1 (6 bases). Germline CDR1 reads ENHRY; CDR2 reads SYGVKD. The CDR3 extends over 14 amino acids. Trimming pared 4 bases from V and 5 bases from J, leaving 14 bases between. The CDR3 sequence is CAISGTGNGYGYTF. Here the CDR3 DNA reads TGTGCCATCAGTGGAACAGGGAACGGGTATGGCTACACCTTC.

V is TRBV20-1 and J is TRBJ2-7; possible D gene TRBD1, 6 bases. Trimming took 6 bases from V and 0 from J, leaving 15 bases between them. Germline CDR1 and CDR2: DFQATT and SNEGSKA (reference sequence). CDR3 size: 14 residues. CDR3 region: CSAPRQGYSYEQYF. The CDR3 coding sequence is TGCAGTGCCCCCCGGCAGGGGTACTCCTACGAGCAGTACTTC.

The count of this clonotype is one. A read error is possible here, since a much larger clone lies one base away. No conserved phenylalanine or tryptophan ends this CDR3, so it is likely a read error. The rearrangement links TRBV7-2 to TRBJ2-7; tentative D call: TRBD2 (6 bases). The CDR3 contains 17 residues. Germline CDR1 and CDR2: SGHTA and FQGNSA. V lost 1 base, J lost 0 bases, and 16 bases lay in between. The CDR3 here is CASSLGNSGLGSYEQYL. In DNA form, the CDR3 reads TGTGCCAGCAGCTTAGGGAACTCGGGACTGGGCTCCTACGAGCAGTACTTA.

The chain joins TRBV7-2 to TRBJ2-1; TRBD2 might be the D (5 bases). In germline, CDR1 is SGHTA, CDR2 FQGNSA. This CDR3 has 15 amino acids. The V end was cut by 4 bases, the J end by 7 bases, with 17 bases between. The CDR3 nucleotides are TGTGCCAGCAGCTCGAGGGTGAGCAGCCGGAATGAGCAGTTCTTC. Translated: CASSSRVSSRNEQFF. The full variable domain, with the rest looked up from reference TRBV7-2 and TRBJ2-1, is GAGVSQSPSNKVTEKGKDVELRCDPISGHTALYWYRQSLGQGLEFLIYFQGNSAPDKSGLPSDRFSAERTGGSVSTLTIQRTQQEDSAVYLCASSSRVSSRNEQFFGPGTRLTVL.

The chain joins TRBV20-1 to TRBJ1-1, with D possibly being TRBD1 (6 bases). Germline lookup yields CDR1 DFQATT and CDR2 SNEGSKA (reference sequence). Trimming pared 3 bases from V and 6 bases from J, leaving 14 bases between. This CDR3 has 13 amino acids. The CDR3 DNA is TGCAGTGCTAGGCTTACAGGGAGTCCTGAAGCTTTCTTT. Residues: CSARLTGSPEAFF.

The chain combines TRBV7-9 with TRBJ1-1; no definite D call. Germline assignment: CDR1 SEHNR and CDR2 FQNEAQ (reference sequence). V was trimmed by 2 bases and J by 3 bases, leaving 10 bases between them. The length of the CDR3 is 14 residues. CDR3 in DNA: TGTGCCAGCAGCTTAAAAGGGCAGTACACTGAAGCTTTCTTT. Translated, it gives CASSLKGQYTEAFF.

This clonotype was seen only a few times. The V gene is TRBV28, the J gene TRBJ2-1; D assignment may be TRBD1 or TRBD2 (5 bases each). CDR1 and CDR2 from the germline V gene are MDHEN and SYDVKM. The CDR3 extends over 14 amino acids. Trimming removed 6 bases from V and 5 bases from J, with 14 bases in between. CDR3: CASRTGTVNNEQFF. In nucleotides, the CDR3 is TGTGCCAGCAGGACCGGGACGGTCAACAATGAGCAGTTCTTC.

CDR3 coding DNA: TGCAGTGCTAGAGGACGAAACAATGAGCAGTTCTTC. This gives the protein CSARGRNNEQFF. V and J are TRBV20-1 and TRBJ2-1, with D unclear. Trimming cost V 1 base and J 5 bases, with 6 bases left between them. In germline, CDR1 is DFQATT, CDR2 SNEGSKA (reference sequence). CDR3 length: 12 amino acids.

The V gene is TRBV29-1, the J gene TRBJ2-1; D perhaps matches TRBD1 (5 bases). Trimming stripped 8 bases from V and 8 bases from J, with 13 bases between. Per germline, CDR1 SQVTM and CDR2 ANQGSEA. The CDR3 extends over 11 amino acids. The CDR3 is CSYTGSYEQFF. The DNA of the CDR3 is TGCAGCTATACAGGATCGTATGAGCAGTTCTTC.

This clonotype was picked up many times. The CDR3 DNA follows: TGCAGTGCTAGTAAGGGTCGGGCAGATACGCAGTATTTT. The encoded protein is CSASKGRADTQYF. The chain joins TRBV20-1 to TRBJ2-3; unclear D gene. Germline values: CDR1 DFQATT, CDR2 SNEGSKA (reference sequence). The V gene lost 3 bases and the J gene lost 4 bases, with 11 bases spanning the gap. The CDR3 runs 13 residues.

This clonotype was picked up many times. The chain has TRBV12-3 or TRBV12-4 and TRBJ2-1; D gene uncertain. This CDR3 has 16 amino acids. V dropped 7 bases and J dropped 0 bases, with 16 bases sitting between them. CDR3 in DNA: TGTGCCAGCACCCCGTCTGGGAAGAACTCCTACAATGAGCAGTTCTTC. Its translation: CASTPSGKNSYNEQFF.